This TCR beta chain was documented in a study of blood T cell repertoires in COVID-19. Turning to the study itself: Donors in the United States, Italy and Spain gave samples during acute or convalescent COVID-19. PBMCs, B-cell-depleted T cells, or T cells were the source of the cDNA or gDNA that made up the material.

Method: immunoSEQ multiplex PCR; TCRdb's copy keeps in-frame clones and lacks some. Of roughly 140,000 clones listed, about 90% are singletons. Trimming stripped 4 bases from V and 8 bases from J, with 12 bases between. From germline, CDR1 is MNHEY and CDR2 SVGEGT. The CDR3 loop spans 13 amino acids. Sequenced input: peripheral blood. The receptor comes from a woman aged 60-75 years with active or convalescent COVID-19. The rearrangement joins TRBV6-2 or TRBV6-3 to TRBJ1-5; D uncertain. For the CDR3, the DNA is TGTGCCAGCAGTTCCCTCACCGGGGAGCCCCAGCATTTT. Translating gives CASSSLTGEPQHF.